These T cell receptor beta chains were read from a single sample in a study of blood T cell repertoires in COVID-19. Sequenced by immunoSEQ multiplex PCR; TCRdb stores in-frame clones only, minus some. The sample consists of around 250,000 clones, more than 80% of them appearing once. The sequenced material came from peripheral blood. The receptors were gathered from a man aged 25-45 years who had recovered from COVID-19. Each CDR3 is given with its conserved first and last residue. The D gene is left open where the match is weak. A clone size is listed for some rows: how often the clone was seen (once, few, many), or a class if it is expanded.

CDR3aa: CASSRLGTQYF
CDR3nt: TGTGCCAGCAGTCGACTAGGAACCCAGTACTTC
v_gene: TRBV7-8
abundance: .
j_gene: TRBJ2-5
d_gene: .

CDR3aa: CASSEPGQGAYEQYF
CDR3nt: TGCGCCAGCAGTGAGCCGGGACAGGGAGCCTACGAGCAGTACTTC
v_gene: TRBV10-2
abundance: few
j_gene: TRBJ2-7
d_gene: TRBD1

CDR3aa: CASSLGPSFTDTQYF
CDR3nt: TGTGCCAGCAGCTTGGGTCCCAGTTTCACAGATACGCAGTATTTT
v_gene: TRBV5-6
abundance: .
j_gene: TRBJ2-3
d_gene: .

CDR3aa: CASSAPGGGGEKLFF
CDR3nt: TGTGCCAGCAGCGCCCCAGGGGGCGGGGGTGAAAAACTGTTTTTT
v_gene: TRBV7-2
abundance: once
j_gene: TRBJ1-4
d_gene: TRBD1

CDR3aa: CASSRADSPLHF
CDR3nt: TGCGCCAGCAGTCGAGCGGATAGTCCCCTCCACTTT
v_gene: TRBV23-1
abundance: .
j_gene: TRBJ1-6
d_gene: .

CDR3aa: CASSVDSNYGYTF
CDR3nt: TGTGCCAGCTCAGTGGACAGTAACTATGGCTACACCTTC
v_gene: TRBV18
abundance: .
j_gene: TRBJ1-2
d_gene: .

CDR3aa: CASGNDSPNTEAFF
CDR3nt: TGTGCCAGCGGGAACGACAGCCCTAACACTGAAGCTTTCTTT
v_gene: TRBV6-5
abundance: .
j_gene: TRBJ1-1
d_gene: .

CDR3aa: CASSKGTGPFYGYTF
CDR3nt: TGTGCCAGCAGCAAGGGGACAGGCCCCTTCTATGGCTACACCTTC
v_gene: TRBV6-5
abundance: .
j_gene: TRBJ1-2
d_gene: TRBD1

CDR3aa: CAISEGALNGYTF
CDR3nt: TGTGCCATCAGTGAAGGGGCTCTAAATGGCTACACCTTC
v_gene: TRBV10-3
abundance: .
j_gene: TRBJ1-2
d_gene: .

CDR3aa: CASSSDRGGNTEAFF
CDR3nt: TGTGCCAGCAGCTCGGACAGGGGGGGCAACACTGAAGCTTTCTTT
v_gene: TRBV7-2
abundance: .
j_gene: TRBJ1-1
d_gene: TRBD1

CDR3aa: CASSEGTGQRIYEQYF
CDR3nt: TGTGCCAGCAGTGAAGGAACGGGACAGAGAATTTACGAGCAGTACTTC
v_gene: TRBV6-1
abundance: once
j_gene: TRBJ2-7
d_gene: TRBD1

CDR3aa: CASSRSSWASYNEQFF
CDR3nt: TGTGCCAGCAGCCGAAGTAGTTGGGCCTCCTACAATGAGCAGTTCTTC
v_gene: TRBV11-2
abundance: once
j_gene: TRBJ2-1
d_gene: .

CDR3aa: CASSPGQGAGANVLTF
CDR3nt: TGTGCCAGCAGCCCCGGACAGGGGGCTGGGGCCAACGTCCTGACTTTC
v_gene: TRBV11-2
abundance: .
j_gene: TRBJ2-6
d_gene: TRBD1

CDR3aa: CATSATGGTQTQYF
CDR3nt: TGTGCCACCAGTGCTACGGGGGGGACTCAGACCCAGTACTTC
v_gene: TRBV24-1
abundance: once
j_gene: TRBJ2-5
d_gene: TRBD2

CDR3aa: CASSPTGDYGYTF
CDR3nt: TGTGCCAGCAGCCCAACAGGGGACTATGGCTACACCTTC
v_gene: TRBV7-2
abundance: .
j_gene: TRBJ1-2
d_gene: TRBD1

CDR3aa: CAISESLGQGAGQPQHF
CDR3nt: TGTGCCATCAGTGAGAGCTTAGGGCAGGGGGCAGGTCAGCCCCAGCATTTT
v_gene: TRBV10-3
abundance: .
j_gene: TRBJ1-5
d_gene: TRBD1

CDR3aa: CASRWGGSTEAFF
CDR3nt: TGTGCCAGCAGATGGGGCGGAAGCACTGAAGCTTTCTTT
v_gene: TRBV27
abundance: .
j_gene: TRBJ1-1
d_gene: .

CDR3aa: CASSQGTGLASAQYF
CDR3nt: TGTGCCAGCAGCCAAGGGACGGGACTAGCGTCGGCCCAGTATTTT
v_gene: TRBV3-1/TRBV3-2
abundance: .
j_gene: TRBJ2-3
d_gene: TRBD2

CDR3aa: CASSYSGADYGYTF
CDR3nt: TGTGCCAGCAGTTACTCGGGGGCTGACTATGGCTACACCTTC
v_gene: TRBV6-6
abundance: .
j_gene: TRBJ1-2
d_gene: .

CDR3aa: CASSGTESNQPQHF
CDR3nt: TGTGCCAGCAGTGGGACAGAAAGCAATCAGCCCCAGCATTTT
v_gene: TRBV27
abundance: .
j_gene: TRBJ1-5
d_gene: TRBD1

CDR3aa: CASSAGLNGYTF
CDR3nt: TGTGCCAGCAGCGCGGGACTTAATGGCTACACCTTC
v_gene: TRBV7-9
abundance: .
j_gene: TRBJ1-2
d_gene: .

CDR3aa: CASSRQGTLDGYTF
CDR3nt: TGTGCCAGCAGTCGACAGGGGACCCTGGATGGCTACACCTTC
v_gene: TRBV6-4
abundance: few
j_gene: TRBJ1-2
d_gene: TRBD1

CDR3aa: CASSYGRGEGYEQYF
CDR3nt: TGTGCCAGCAGTTACGGTCGGGGAGAAGGATACGAGCAGTACTTC
v_gene: TRBV6-5
abundance: once
j_gene: TRBJ2-7
d_gene: .

CDR3aa: CAISDPGLLTRGTDTQYF
CDR3nt: TGTGCCATCAGTGACCCTGGACTGCTCACTCGGGGCACAGATACGCAGTATTTT
v_gene: TRBV10-3
abundance: .
j_gene: TRBJ2-3
d_gene: .

CDR3aa: CATRLLDRDGKLFF
CDR3nt: TGTGCCACGCGCCTCTTGGACAGGGATGGAAAACTGTTTTTT
v_gene: TRBV6-5
abundance: once
j_gene: TRBJ1-4
d_gene: TRBD1

CDR3aa: CAGRGLLYQETQYF
CDR3nt: TGTGCCGGACGGGGGTTGTTGTACCAAGAGACCCAGTACTTC
v_gene: TRBV7-9
abundance: .
j_gene: TRBJ2-5
d_gene: .

CDR3aa: CASSLRGEPGSYEQYF
CDR3nt: TGTGCCAGCAGCCTCCGGGGAGAACCGGGGAGCTACGAGCAGTACTTC
v_gene: TRBV7-8
abundance: .
j_gene: TRBJ2-7
d_gene: .

CDR3aa: CASSLRWSESSYNEQFF
CDR3nt: TGTGCCAGCAGCCTCCGATGGAGCGAAAGCTCCTACAATGAGCAGTTCTTC
v_gene: TRBV16
abundance: .
j_gene: TRBJ2-1
d_gene: .

CDR3aa: CASSQDITGTDTQYF
CDR3nt: TGTGCCAGCAGCCAAGACATTACTGGCACAGATACGCAGTATTTT
v_gene: TRBV14
abundance: .
j_gene: TRBJ2-3
d_gene: .

CDR3aa: CASSQQGGGTGELFF
CDR3nt: TGTGCCAGTAGTCAACAGGGTGGTGGCACCGGGGAGCTGTTTTTT
v_gene: TRBV19
abundance: .
j_gene: TRBJ2-2
d_gene: .

CDR3aa: CASSYVSGNTIYF
CDR3nt: TGTGCCAGCAGTTATGTCTCTGGAAACACCATATATTTT
v_gene: TRBV5-4
abundance: .
j_gene: TRBJ1-3
d_gene: .

CDR3aa: CASSYGLQFGNTIYF
CDR3nt: TGTGCCAGCAGTTATGGCCTCCAGTTTGGAAACACCATATATTTT
v_gene: TRBV6-5
abundance: .
j_gene: TRBJ1-3
d_gene: .

CDR3aa: CASSLVGGLYSGELFF
CDR3nt: TGTGCCAGCAGCTTAGTAGGGGGCCTTTACTCCGGGGAGCTGTTTTTT
v_gene: TRBV7-2
abundance: once
j_gene: TRBJ2-2
d_gene: TRBD1

CDR3aa: CASSLMDSNTEAFF
CDR3nt: TGCGCCAGCAGCTTGATGGACAGCAACACTGAAGCTTTCTTT
v_gene: TRBV5-1
abundance: .
j_gene: TRBJ1-1
d_gene: .

CDR3aa: CASSPTGVYGYTF
CDR3nt: TGTGCCAGCAGTCCAACGGGGGTTTATGGCTACACCTTC
v_gene: TRBV12-3/TRBV12-4
abundance: .
j_gene: TRBJ1-2
d_gene: .

CDR3aa: CASVSGSTDTQYF
CDR3nt: TGTGCTAGTGTTTCGGGGAGCACAGATACGCAGTATTTT
v_gene: TRBV12-5
abundance: few
j_gene: TRBJ2-3
d_gene: .